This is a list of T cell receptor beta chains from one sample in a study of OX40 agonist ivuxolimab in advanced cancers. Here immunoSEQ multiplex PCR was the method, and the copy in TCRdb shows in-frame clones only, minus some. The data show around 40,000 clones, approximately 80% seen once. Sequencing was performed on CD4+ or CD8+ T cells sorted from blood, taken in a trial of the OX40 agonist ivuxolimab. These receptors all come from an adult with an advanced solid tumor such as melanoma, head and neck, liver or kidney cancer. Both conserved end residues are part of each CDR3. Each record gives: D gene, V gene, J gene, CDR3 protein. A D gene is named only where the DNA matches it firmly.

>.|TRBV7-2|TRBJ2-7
CASSFGALEQYF
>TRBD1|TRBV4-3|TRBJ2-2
CASSRTNPGQSNTGELFF
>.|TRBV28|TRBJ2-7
CASSLKPRTEQYF
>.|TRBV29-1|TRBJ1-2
CSGETPRDGYTF
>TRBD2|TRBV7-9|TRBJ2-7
CASSLGVAGGEQYF
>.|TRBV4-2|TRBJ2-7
CASSFQAPSESYEQYF
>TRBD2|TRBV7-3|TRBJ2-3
CASSRTSANTQYF
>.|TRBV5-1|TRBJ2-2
CASNAGRRLTTGELFF
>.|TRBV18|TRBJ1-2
CASSPSAANLYGYTF
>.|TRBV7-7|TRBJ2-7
CASSLDLTYEQYF
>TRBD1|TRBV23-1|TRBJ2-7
CASSLISTGKSSYEQYF
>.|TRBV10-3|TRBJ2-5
CAISEGRDILETQYF
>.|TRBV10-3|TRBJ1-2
CAIEGGFPRGYTF
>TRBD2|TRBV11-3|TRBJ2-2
CASSTLAGGTGELFF
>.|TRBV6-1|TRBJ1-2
CASRPGRNYGYTF
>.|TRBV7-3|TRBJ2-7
CASSLARQAEQYF
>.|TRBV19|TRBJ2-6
CASSLDGSSGANVLTF
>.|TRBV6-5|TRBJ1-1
CASSHPGTDEAFF
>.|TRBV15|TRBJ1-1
CATSRARQAEAFF
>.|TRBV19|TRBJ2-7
CASSSGGMGYEQYF
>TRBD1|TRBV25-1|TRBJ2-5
CASRTGGGGDSQYF
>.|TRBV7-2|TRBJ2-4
CASSSVAAGTLGF
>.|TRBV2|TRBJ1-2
CASRGGLSNYGYTF
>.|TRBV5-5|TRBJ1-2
CASSLGRTGYGYTF
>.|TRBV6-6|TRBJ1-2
CASSYSRTANYGYTF
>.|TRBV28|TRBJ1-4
CASSSGARGDEKLFF
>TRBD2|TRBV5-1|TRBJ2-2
CASSLGTRNTGELFF
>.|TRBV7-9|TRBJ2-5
CASSLASQTQYF
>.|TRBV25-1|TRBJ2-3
CASSPLGAGTQYF
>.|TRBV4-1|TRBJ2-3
CASSSEAALKGDTQYF
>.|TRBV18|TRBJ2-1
CASSPGLNEQFF
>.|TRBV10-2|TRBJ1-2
CASSENREAIYGYTF
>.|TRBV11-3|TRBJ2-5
CASSPGPRETQYF
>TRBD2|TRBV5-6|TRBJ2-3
CASSFSGGTDTQYF
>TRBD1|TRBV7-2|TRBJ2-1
CASSRPGQRGSNEQFF
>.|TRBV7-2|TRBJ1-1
CASSLGKGPWGTEAFF
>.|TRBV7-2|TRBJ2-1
CASSSQGGISNEQFF
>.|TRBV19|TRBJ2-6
CASSREGGTGANVLTF
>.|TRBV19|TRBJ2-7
CASSSRKQTDYEQYF
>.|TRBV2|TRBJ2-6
CASSEGVGSGANVLTF
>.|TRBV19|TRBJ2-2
CASMEGGYTGELFF
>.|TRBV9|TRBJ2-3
CASSVGGRSTDTQYF
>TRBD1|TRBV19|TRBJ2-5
CASSPGTEGKTQYF
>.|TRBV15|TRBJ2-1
CATSRRGEGKGNEQFF
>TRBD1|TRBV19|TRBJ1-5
CASSIGGTGNQPQHF
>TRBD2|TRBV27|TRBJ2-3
CASSSISGGTQYF
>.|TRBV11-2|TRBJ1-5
CASSPGWSQPQHF
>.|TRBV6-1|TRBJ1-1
CASSSRAEAFF
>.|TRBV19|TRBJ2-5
CASSLSLDRYQETQYF
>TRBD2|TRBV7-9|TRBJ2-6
CASSLRLAGVSGANVLTF
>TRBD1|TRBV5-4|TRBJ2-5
CASSNRGPETQYF